This T cell receptor beta chain was observed in a study of a mutant IDH1 vaccine in newly diagnosed glioma. As for the study in general: It was radiotherapy, temozolomide, or both that patients received previously, with most receiving both. Whole-study results and caveats: Immune responses arising from the vaccine appeared in more than 90% of patients. Apparently unrelated to pseudoprogression were changes in the top peripheral T cell clonotypes.

Concerning this clone: What it binds is unknown.

Regarding time point: baseline, week 1 (first vaccination visit). The treatment was: pre-vaccination baseline after standard-of-care therapy. The donors' diagnosis was new WHO grade 3 or 4 astrocytoma that was IDH1-mutant and ATRX-lost. The table came from immunoSEQ multiplex PCR; TCRdb's copy has only in-frame clones and leaves some out. The sample has about 88,000 clones, 82% seen once. CDR1 is MGHRA and CDR2 is YSYEKL in the germline V gene. The V gene end was trimmed by 5 bases and the J gene end by 2 bases; junction bases not matched to a gene: 3. The CDR3 length is 13 residues. The TCR was taken from a man aged 35-49 years with glioma. Some clones in this sample may be carry-over from other donors' samples. The sample was PBMCs, taken from a glioma patient treated with radiotherapy, temozolomide or both. The chain has TRBV4-1 and TRBJ2-7, with TRBD1 matching 7 bases. The CDR3 nucleotides are TGCGCCAGCAGCGCCGACAGGGCCTACGAGCAGTACTTC. It encodes CASSADRAYEQYF.